In its sample, the clone carrying this TCR beta chain is medium-sized (0.01 to 0.1%). What it binds is not known. CDR1 and CDR2 (germline): MGHRA, YSYEKL. The ends were cut back, 5 bases at V and 6 bases at J, with 14 bases in the middle. The CDR3 totals 13 residues. This sample was taken from a study of circulating CD8 cells and anti-PD-1 response in melanoma. Looking at the study overall: Anti-PD-1 was first-line therapy for seven of 13 patients. Non-responders showed stable or progressive disease; responders showed complete or partial response.

Whole-study findings and limits: TIGIT repertoires were least diverse, DNEG repertoires most diverse.

The QIAseq Immune Repertoire TCR panel built the libraries from roughly 15 ng of total RNA. MiXCR was run by TCRdb on the reads, yielding one entry per CDR3 protein. The data contain about 400 distinct CDR3 sequences, less than 7.5% of them singletons. From live CD3+CD8+TCRalphabeta+ cells, four PD-1 and/or TIGIT subsets were sorted. The specimen was CD8+ T cells from PBMCs, collected at baseline or after one month of anti-PD-1 therapy (not recorded which). The TCR was taken from a human donor with melanoma. The gene calls are TRBV4-1 and TRBJ2-7, with D possibly TRBD2 on 6 matching bases. CDR3 nucleotides: TGCGCCAGCAGCGCTTTGGGGGGTGGCGAGCAGTACTTC. This sequence encodes CASSALGGGEQYF.